The clone carrying this T cell receptor (beta chain) has more than one count but fewer than ten. Other DNA sequences in the sample encode the same CDR3. Here immunoSEQ multiplex PCR was the method, and the copy in TCRdb shows in-frame clones only, minus some. This sample carries some 380,000 clones, around 90% of them seen once, and the ten largest clones take approximately 2.1%. The entry originates in a study of blood T cell repertoires in COVID-19. As for the study in general: The cDNA or gDNA used as material had been derived from T cells, B-cell-depleted T cells, or PBMCs.

The study drew participants aged 18 to 89 years from roughly 25 US areas. Sequencing was carried out using PBMCs or T cells enriched from blood (not recorded which). This sequence was found in a woman in her thirties or forties with acute COVID-19.

The CDR3 DNA reads as TGTGCCAGCAGCCGGGACAGAGCCTACGAGCAGTACTTC. Protein sequence: CASSRDRAYEQYF. J is TRBJ2-7 and V is TRBV2; TRBD1 matches at 7 bases. The trim removed 6 bases at V and 2 bases at J, leaving 4 bases unmatched. The CDR3 contains 13 residues. Germline V gene sequence: CDR1 SNHLY, CDR2 FYNNEI.